Presented here are 24 T cell receptor beta chains from one specimen sequenced in a study of response to subunit inactivated influenza vaccine. TCRdb re-called the RT-PCR reads with MiXCR, one entry per CDR3 protein. The sample yields fewer than 400,000 distinct CDR3 sequences, about a fifth seen once. The source was PBMCs from blood, collected roughly 20 months after vaccination. These receptors were collected from a man in his fifties or sixties who received an inactivated influenza vaccine.

The V gene is TRBV20-1, the J gene TRBJ1-1, with a weak D call TRBD1 (6 bases). V was trimmed by 6 bases and J by 8 bases, leaving 16 bases between them. CDR3 size: 12 residues. Germline CDR1 is DFQATT and CDR2 is SNEGSKA (reference sequence). In nucleotides, the CDR3 is TGCAGTGCCCGTCGGGGGGCCCCAGAAGCTTTCTTT. This sequence encodes CSARRGAPEAFF.

This clonotype was found a few times. The chain joins TRBV7-8 to TRBJ1-4; 10 bases fit TRBD1. CDR1 and CDR2 from the germline V gene are SGHVS and FQNEAQ. J lost 6 bases, V lost 4 bases, and 2 bases had no gene match. CDR3 length equals 14 residues. CDR3 residues: CASSSGTGDEKLFF. CDR3 nucleotides: TGTGCCAGCAGCTCCGGGACAGGGGATGAAAAACTGTTTTTT.

This clonotype was observed a handful of times. The genes are TRBV12-3 or TRBV12-4 and TRBJ1-1; D gene uncertain. With 0 bases removed from V and 4 bases from J, the gap between germline ends came to 9 bases. The CDR3 totals 14 residues. The CDR3 sequence: CASSLALGSTEAFF. The CDR3 DNA sequence: TGTGCCAGCAGTTTAGCTTTAGGTAGCACTGAAGCTTTCTTT.

The chain uses TRBV24-1 and TRBJ1-5; D is undetermined. The CDR3 is made up of 13 amino acids. Germline values: CDR1 KGHDR, CDR2 SFDVKD. Deletions cut 2 bases from V and 3 bases from J, with 4 bases between. The CDR3, as DNA: TGTGCCACCAGTGATTCGTACAATCAGCCCCAGCATTTT. Protein sequence: CATSDSYNQPQHF.

The CDR3 reads CASRRVYQETQYF. The CDR3 DNA is TGTGCCAGCCGCCGTGTGTACCAAGAGACCCAGTACTTC. The J gene is TRBJ2-5, the V gene TRBV28; D not resolved. V shed 8 bases and J shed 0 bases, with 10 bases lying between them. Germline CDR1 and CDR2: MDHEN and SYDVKM. This CDR3 contains 13 residues.

The rearrangement joins TRBV14 to TRBJ1-1; D gene uncertain. The germline gives CDR1 SGHDN, CDR2 FVKESK. This CDR3 comprises 13 residues. Trimming cost V 2 bases and J 5 bases, with 9 bases left between them. The DNA for the CDR3 is TGTGCCAGCAGCCAACAGAGAGAGACTGAAGCTTTCTTT. This gives the protein CASSQQRETEAFF.

At least ten counts were recorded for this clonotype. The chain links TRBV5-1 to TRBJ1-5; maybe TRBD1 (5 bases). Per the germline V gene, CDR1 is SGHRS and CDR2 is YFSETQ. V was clipped by 0 bases and J by 9 bases, with 10 bases between them. This CDR3 contains 13 residues. CDR3: CASSLEGERPQHF. CDR3 coding DNA: TGCGCCAGCAGCTTGGAAGGGGAACGGCCCCAGCATTTT.

The chain employs TRBV29-1 and TRBJ2-7; TRBD2 might be the D (6 bases). The V gene's germline CDR1 is SQVTM and CDR2 ANQGSEA. This CDR3 comprises 13 residues. V was pared by 7 bases and J by 5 bases, with 18 bases between. The CDR3 loop is CSARSGGSNEQYF. The CDR3 DNA is TGCAGCGCCCGGAGTGGGGGGTCTAACGAGCAGTACTTC.

Only a few counts were recorded for this clonotype. The chain uses TRBV7-2 and TRBJ2-5; D possibly corresponds to TRBD1 (6 bases). The CDR3 is 13 amino acids. V was pared by 1 base and J by 5 bases, with 8 bases between. Looked up from germline, CDR1 is SGHTA and CDR2 is FQGNSA. CDR3 sequence (DNA): TGTGCCAGCAGCTTAGGGGGGCGGGAGACCCAGTACTTC. Translated: CASSLGGRETQYF. The full variable domain, rest sourced from reference TRBV7-2 and TRBJ2-5, is GAGVSQSPSNKVTEKGKDVELRCDPISGHTALYWYRQSLGQGLEFLIYFQGNSAPDKSGLPSDRFSAERTGGSVSTLTIQRTQQEDSAVYLCASSLGGRETQYFGPGTRLLVL.

Comment on this clonotype: A much larger clone is a single base away; this may be a read error. The V call is TRBV21-1, the J call TRBJ1-2; TRBD1 was called by the table and not checked on the DNA. TRBV21-1 is designated a pseudogene. This CDR3 is built from 15 residues. The CDR3 DNA reads TGTGCCAGCAGCATTCGACCCCGGGACAGCCATGGCTACACCTTC. It translates to CASSIRPRDSHGYTF.

The CDR3 spells CASSQDTTSGSEQYF. CDR3 in DNA: TGTGCCAGCAGCCAAGATACGACTAGCGGGAGCGAGCAGTACTTC. The rearrangement uses TRBV3-1 and TRBJ2-7; 12 nucleotides align to TRBD2. After removal of 0 bases from V and 6 bases from J, the junction contained 3 bases not matched to a gene. CDR1 and CDR2 from the germline V gene are LGHDT and YNNKEL (reference sequence). The CDR3 covers 15 residues.

This clonotype was counted many times. The chain employs TRBV7-6 and TRBJ1-6; D not resolved. Germline CDR1 reads SGHVS; CDR2 reads FNYEAQ. This CDR3 is 15 amino acids long. The V gene lost 1 base and the J gene lost 7 bases, with 11 bases spanning the gap. The chain's CDR3 is CASSLEGTGNSPLHF. The CDR3 DNA reads as TGTGCCAGCAGCTTAGAGGGCACCGGCAATTCACCCCTCCACTTT.

This clonotype was counted many times. The chain employs TRBV7-8 and TRBJ2-7; D gene uncertain. V was pared by 1 base and J by 3 bases, with 4 bases between. The CDR3 contains 12 residues. Germline lookup yields CDR1 SGHVS and CDR2 FQNEAQ. CDR3 DNA sequence: TGTGCCAGCAGCTTAGTTGGCTACGAGCAGTACTTC. The encoded protein is CASSLVGYEQYF.

The chain employs TRBV10-3 and TRBJ2-3; tentative D call: TRBD1 (5 bases). Germline lookup yields CDR1 ENHRY and CDR2 SYGVKD. V lost 1 base to trimming and J lost 3 bases, with 8 bases between them. The CDR3 runs 14 residues. The DNA for the CDR3 is TGTGCCATCAGTGAGTTTTCAGGGACAGATACGCAGTATTTT. This encodes CAISEFSGTDTQYF.

This clonotype has a handful of counts. This chain links TRBV29-1 with TRBJ2-7; D may match TRBD1 or TRBD2 (5 bases each). This CDR3 spans 14 amino acids. Trimming removed 6 bases at V and 0 bases at J, with 15 bases between. Germline lookup yields CDR1 SQVTM and CDR2 ANQGSEA. CDR3 coding DNA: TGCAGCGTCGCCGGGACGGCGAGCTCCTACGAGCAGTACTTC. Translated: CSVAGTASSYEQYF.

This clonotype was detected ten times or more. J is TRBJ1-5 and V is TRBV7-9; D is possibly TRBD1 (5 bases). Per germline, CDR1 SEHNR and CDR2 FQNEAQ (reference sequence). The CDR3 covers 15 residues. V was shortened by 1 base and J by 2 bases, with 9 bases between the two germline ends. The CDR3, as DNA: TGTGCCAGCAGCTTAGATGGAGGGGGCAATCAGCCCCAGCATTTT. Translating gives CASSLDGGGNQPQHF.

The rearrangement uses TRBV12-3 or TRBV12-4 and TRBJ1-4; D ambiguous. V was shortened by 6 bases and J by 8 bases, with 13 bases between the two germline ends. The CDR3 loop spans 13 amino acids. CDR3 DNA sequence: TGTGCCAGCAGCTGGACCGTCGGGGAAAAACTGTTTTTT. Translated, it gives CASSWTVGEKLFF.

The chain carries TRBV7-9 and TRBJ1-3; D gene uncertain. V gave up 4 bases and J gave up 4 bases, with 5 bases separating them. This CDR3 has 12 residues. The germline CDR1 and CDR2 sequences are SEHNR and FQNEAQ (reference sequence). The CDR3 spells CASSYPGNTIYF. The CDR3 DNA sequence: TGTGCCAGCAGCTATCCAGGAAACACCATATATTTT.

Ten or more counts support this clonotype. The chain combines TRBV9 with TRBJ2-1, with unresolved D. The V end was cut by 2 bases, the J end by 0 bases, with 12 bases between. The CDR3 length is 16 residues. Germline values: CDR1 SGDLS, CDR2 YYNGEE. Here the CDR3 reads CASSVGLPPSYNEQFF. The CDR3 DNA is TGTGCCAGCAGCGTCGGTCTTCCCCCCTCCTACAATGAGCAGTTCTTC.

The V gene is TRBV20-1, the J gene TRBJ2-2, with D uncertain. Trimming took 0 bases from V and 0 from J, leaving 8 bases between them. This CDR3 spans 15 amino acids. Germline CDR1 and CDR2: DFQATT and SNEGSKA (reference sequence). Written as DNA, the CDR3 is TGCAGTGCTAGAGATCGACGGACGAACACCGGGGAGCTGTTTTTT. The encoded protein is CSARDRRTNTGELFF.

This clonotype was counted many times. The V call is TRBV4-2, the J call TRBJ1-5; 10 bases align to TRBD1. The trim removed 5 bases at V and 7 bases at J, leaving 8 bases unmatched. Germline loops: CDR1 LGHNA, CDR2 YNFKEQ. The CDR3 has 15 amino acids. The DNA of the CDR3 is TGTGCCAGCAGCTCGACAGGGGGCGCACGGCAGCCCCAGCATTTT. It is translated as CASSSTGGARQPQHF.

The V call is TRBV20-1, the J call TRBJ1-1; D remains ambiguous. The V gene lost 3 bases and the J gene lost 1 base, with 6 bases spanning the gap. Germline-derived CDR1 and CDR2 are DFQATT and SNEGSKA (reference sequence). The CDR3 is made up of 12 amino acids. DNA for the CDR3: TGCAGTGCTAGTAAAGAGAACACTGAAGCTTTCTTT. Amino acids: CSASKENTEAFF.

This clonotype has more than one count but fewer than ten. This sequence joins TRBV6-4 and TRBJ2-2, with TRBD1 identical over 9 bases. Germline assignment: CDR1 MRHNA and CDR2 SNTAGT. V lost 6 bases, J lost 7 bases, and 12 bases stayed unmatched. The CDR3 covers 16 residues. The CDR3 spells CASRRRQGEDLGELFF. CDR3 bases: TGTGCCAGCAGACGTCGACAGGGGGAAGATCTCGGGGAGCTGTTTTTT.

This clonotype has just a few counts. The chain joins TRBV3-1 to TRBJ1-5; D not resolved. The CDR3 has 13 residues. V lost 2 bases and J lost 2, with 4 bases in between. CDR1 is LGHDT, CDR2 YNNKEL, per germline (reference sequence). CDR3 region: CASSQLGNQPQHF. The CDR3 DNA follows: TGTGCCAGCAGCCAATTGGGCAATCAGCCCCAGCATTTT. Using reference TRBV3-1 and TRBJ1-5 for the parts outside the CDR3, the full variable domain is DTAVSQTPKYLVTQMGNDKSIKCEQNLGHDTMYWYKQDSKKFLKIMFSYNNKELIINETVPNRFSPKSPDKAHLNLHINSLELGDSAVYFCASSQLGNQPQHFGDGTRLSIL.